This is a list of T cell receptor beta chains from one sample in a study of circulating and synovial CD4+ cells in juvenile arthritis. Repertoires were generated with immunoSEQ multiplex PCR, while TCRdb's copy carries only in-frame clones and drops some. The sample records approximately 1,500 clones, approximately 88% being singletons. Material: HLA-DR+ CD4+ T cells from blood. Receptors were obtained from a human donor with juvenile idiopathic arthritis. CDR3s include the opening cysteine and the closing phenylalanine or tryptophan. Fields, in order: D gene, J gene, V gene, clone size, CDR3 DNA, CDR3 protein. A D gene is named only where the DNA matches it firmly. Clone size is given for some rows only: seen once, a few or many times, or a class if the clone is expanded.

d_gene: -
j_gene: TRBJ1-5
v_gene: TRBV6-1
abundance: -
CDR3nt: TGTGCCAGCAGTGAATACGCAGGGTATAGCAATCAGCCCCAGCATTTT
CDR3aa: CASSEYAGYSNQPQHF

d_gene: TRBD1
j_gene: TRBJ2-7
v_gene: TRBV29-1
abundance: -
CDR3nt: TGCAGCGCCCGGACATCGACAGGGCCCTACGAGCAGTACTTC
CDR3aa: CSARTSTGPYEQYF

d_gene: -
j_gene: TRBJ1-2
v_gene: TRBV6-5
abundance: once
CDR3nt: TGTGCCAGCACCCAGGGATATGGCTACACCTTC
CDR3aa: CASTQGYGYTF

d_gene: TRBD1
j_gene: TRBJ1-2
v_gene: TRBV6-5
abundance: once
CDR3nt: TGTGCCAGCAGCCGGGACAGCAGTTATGGCTACACCTTC
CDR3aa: CASSRDSSYGYTF

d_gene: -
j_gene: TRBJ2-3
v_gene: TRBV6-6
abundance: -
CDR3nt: TGTGCCAGCAGTCCGGGACACACAGATACGCAGTATTTT
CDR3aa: CASSPGHTDTQYF

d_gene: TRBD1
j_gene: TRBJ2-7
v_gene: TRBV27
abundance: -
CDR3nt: TGTGCCAGCAGTTCGTACAGGGGTCCAAGCTCCTACGAGCAGTACTTC
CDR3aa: CASSSYRGPSSYEQYF

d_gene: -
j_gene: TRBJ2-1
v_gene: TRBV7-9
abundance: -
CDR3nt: TGTGCCAGCAGCTTACTACAGCCCAATGAGCAGTTCTTC
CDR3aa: CASSLLQPNEQFF

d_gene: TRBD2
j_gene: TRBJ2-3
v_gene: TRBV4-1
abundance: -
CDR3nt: TGCGCCAGCAGCCAGAACGGGGGGGGTAGCACAGATACGCAGTATTTT
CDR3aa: CASSQNGGGSTDTQYF

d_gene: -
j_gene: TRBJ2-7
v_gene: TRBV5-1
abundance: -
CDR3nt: TGCGCCAGCAGCTTGAGCGGAGGAAGGCCCTCATTTGGGGAGCAGTGCTTC
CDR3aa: CASSLSGGRPSFGEQCF

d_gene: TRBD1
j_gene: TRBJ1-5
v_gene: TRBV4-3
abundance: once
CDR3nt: TGCGCCAGCAGCCAAACGACAGGGGCTAGCAATCAGCCCCAGCATTTT
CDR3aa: CASSQTTGASNQPQHF

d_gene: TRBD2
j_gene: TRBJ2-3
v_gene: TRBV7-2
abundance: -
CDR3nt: TGTGCCAGCAGCCGGAGGACTAGCGGGGTAGAAGATACGCAGTATTTT
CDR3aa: CASSRRTSGVEDTQYF

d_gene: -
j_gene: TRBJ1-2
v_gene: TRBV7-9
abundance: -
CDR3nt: TGTGCCAGCAGCTTAGCGCTTTTACGGACAATCAAGGCTAACTATGGCTACACCTTC
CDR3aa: CASSLALLRTIKANYGYTF

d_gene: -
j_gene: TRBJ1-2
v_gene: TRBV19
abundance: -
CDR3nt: TGTGCCAGTAGCCCAGGGGTTGGGGGCTACACCTTC
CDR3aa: CASSPGVGGYTF

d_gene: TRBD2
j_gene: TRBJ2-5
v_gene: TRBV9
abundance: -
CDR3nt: TGTGCCAGCAGCGTAGCCGGCGCGGGGGGGCCACAAGAGACCCAGTACTTC
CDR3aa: CASSVAGAGGPQETQYF

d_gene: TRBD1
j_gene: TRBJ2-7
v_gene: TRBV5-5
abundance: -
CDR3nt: TGTGCCAGCAGCTTGGCAGGGGGAAACGCCTACGAGCAGTACTTC
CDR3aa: CASSLAGGNAYEQYF

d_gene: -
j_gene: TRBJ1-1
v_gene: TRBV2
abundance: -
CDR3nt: TGTGCCAGCAGTGGGAGGATAAACACTGAAGCTTTCTTT
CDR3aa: CASSGRINTEAFF

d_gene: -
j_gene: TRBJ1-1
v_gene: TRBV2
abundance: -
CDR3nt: TGTGCCAGCCATCGGTCAGGGCAGAACACTGAAGCTTTCTTT
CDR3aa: CASHRSGQNTEAFF

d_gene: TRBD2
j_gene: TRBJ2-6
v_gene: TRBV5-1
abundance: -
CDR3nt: TGCGCCAGCAGCTTGAGGACTAGCGGAAGCTCTGGGGCCAACGTCCTGACTTTC
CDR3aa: CASSLRTSGSSGANVLTF

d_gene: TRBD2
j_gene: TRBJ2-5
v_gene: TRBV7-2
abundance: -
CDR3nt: TGTGCCAGCAGCCCGACTGCGGGGGGTCAAGAGACCCAGTACTTC
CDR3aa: CASSPTAGGQETQYF

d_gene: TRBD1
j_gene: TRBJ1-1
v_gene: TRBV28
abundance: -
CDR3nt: TGTGCCAGCAGTTTGACAGGGACTGAAGCTTTCTTT
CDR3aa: CASSLTGTEAFF

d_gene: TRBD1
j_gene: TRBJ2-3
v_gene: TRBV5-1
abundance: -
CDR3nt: TGCGCCAGCAGCTTCCGGGACAGGGGGTTTGGGACGCAGTATTTT
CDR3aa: CASSFRDRGFGTQYF

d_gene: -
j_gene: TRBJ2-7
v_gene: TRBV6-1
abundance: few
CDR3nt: TGTGCCAGCAGTGAAGCGCTTCGGGGTGGTGAGCAGTACTTC
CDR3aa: CASSEALRGGEQYF

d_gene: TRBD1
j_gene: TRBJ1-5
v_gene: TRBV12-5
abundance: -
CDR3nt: TGTGCTAGTGGTTTGGTGACAGGGGGACTCATCAATCAGCCCCAGCATTTT
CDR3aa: CASGLVTGGLINQPQHF

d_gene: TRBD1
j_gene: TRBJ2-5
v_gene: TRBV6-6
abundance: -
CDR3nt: TGTGCCAGCAACAATATGGACAGGGGAGGGGAGACCCAGTACTTC
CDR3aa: CASNNMDRGGETQYF

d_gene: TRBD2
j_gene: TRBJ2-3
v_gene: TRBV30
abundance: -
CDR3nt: TGTGCCTGGAGTGTGTTAGCGGGAAGGACAGATACGCAGTATTTT
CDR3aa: CAWSVLAGRTDTQYF

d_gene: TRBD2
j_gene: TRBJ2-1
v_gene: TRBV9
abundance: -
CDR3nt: TGTGCCAGCAGCGTGTTGGGACTAGCGAGAAATGAGCAGTTCTTC
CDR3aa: CASSVLGLARNEQFF

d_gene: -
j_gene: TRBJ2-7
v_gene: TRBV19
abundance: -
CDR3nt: TGTGCCAGTAGTCAAGGCGGCTGGGTCGGTATCGGCGAGCAGTACTTC
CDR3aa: CASSQGGWVGIGEQYF